A selection of T cell receptor beta chains follows, all from one sample in a study of blood T cell repertoires in COVID-19. This table comes from immunoSEQ multiplex PCR, and its TCRdb copy is limited to in-frame clones, with some not included. The data hold some 160,000 clones, with roughly 80% observed a single time. Sequences were obtained from peripheral blood. These receptors were obtained from a middle-aged man with active or convalescent COVID-19. CDR3s include the opening cysteine and the closing phenylalanine or tryptophan. The D gene is left open where the match is weak. Not all rows give a size; the values are once, few, many and, for expanded clones, a class.

cdr3_aa cdr3_nt v_call clone_size cdr3_length d_call j_call
CASSLRAGQGRNEQFF TGTGCCAGCAGTTTACGCGCGGGACAGGGTCGCAATGAGCAGTTCTTC TRBV27 - 16 TRBD1 TRBJ2-1
CASTASGRTGANVLTF TGTGCCAGCACCGCTAGCGGGAGGACCGGGGCCAACGTCCTGACTTTC TRBV28 - 16 TRBD2 TRBJ2-6
CASSYSSGLNTEAFF TGTGCCAGCAGTTACTCGAGCGGTTTGAACACTGAAGCTTTCTTT TRBV6-5 few 15 - TRBJ1-1
CASSPYSLAAGELFF TGTGCCAGCAGTCCGTACAGTTTAGCGGCCGGGGAGCTGTTTTTT TRBV27 - 15 - TRBJ2-2
CASSPGAASQETQYF TGTGCCAGCAGCCCCGGCGCGGCTAGCCAAGAGACCCAGTACTTC TRBV7-3 - 15 - TRBJ2-5
CASTRQGLGYGYTF TGTGCCAGCACTCGACAGGGATTAGGCTATGGCTACACCTTC TRBV6-5 once 14 TRBD1 TRBJ1-2
CASSPLDGGSGNTIYF TGCGCCAGCAGCCCCTTGGACGGAGGCTCTGGAAACACCATATATTTT TRBV5-1 - 16 - TRBJ1-3
CASSSIQGSSYEQYF TGTGCCAGCAGTTCTATACAGGGATCATCCTACGAGCAGTACTTC TRBV27 - 15 - TRBJ2-7
CASSYLGQSTGELFF TGTGCCAGCAGTTACCTAGGACAGTCCACCGGGGAGCTGTTTTTT TRBV6-5 once 15 - TRBJ2-2
CGWGFGSDYGYTF TGTGGCTGGGGCTTCGGTAGCGACTATGGCTACACCTTC TRBV30 - 13 - TRBJ1-2
CASSFAGESTDTQYF TGTGCCAGCAGCTTCGCGGGAGAAAGCACAGATACGCAGTATTTT TRBV11-1 - 15 TRBD2 TRBJ2-3
CASSLGGGTLSYEQYF TGTGCCAGCAGCTTGGGGGGTGGTACTCTCTCCTACGAGCAGTACTTC TRBV7-2 - 16 - TRBJ2-7
CASSPQGGNQPQHF TGTGCCAGCTCACCACAAGGGGGCAATCAGCCCCAGCATTTT TRBV18 - 14 - TRBJ1-5
CSASVGSHSNQPQHF TGCAGTGCTAGTGTTGGCAGTCATAGCAATCAGCCCCAGCATTTT TRBV20-1 - 15 - TRBJ1-5
CASSYLGSSNQPQHF TGTGCCAGCAGTTACTTGGGCAGTAGCAATCAGCCCCAGCATTTT TRBV6-6 once 15 - TRBJ1-5
CASSQPTGGAGNEQFF TGTGCCAGCAGCCAGCCGACAGGGGGCGCCGGTAATGAGCAGTTCTTC TRBV3-1/TRBV3-2 - 16 TRBD1 TRBJ2-1
CASSPSQGRANTEAFF TGTGCCAGCTCACCGTCACAGGGGCGGGCGAACACTGAAGCTTTCTTT TRBV18 - 16 TRBD1 TRBJ1-1
CASGGGVYNEQFF TGTGCTAGTGGTGGGGGGGTCTACAATGAGCAGTTCTTC TRBV12-5 - 13 TRBD2 TRBJ2-1
CASSLEGTGSPDTQYF TGTGCCAGCAGCTTGGAAGGGACAGGGTCTCCAGATACGCAGTATTTT TRBV5-6 - 16 TRBD1 TRBJ2-3
CAWSVWGLSYEQYF TGTGCCTGGAGTGTTTGGGGGCTATCCTACGAGCAGTACTTC TRBV30 - 14 - TRBJ2-7